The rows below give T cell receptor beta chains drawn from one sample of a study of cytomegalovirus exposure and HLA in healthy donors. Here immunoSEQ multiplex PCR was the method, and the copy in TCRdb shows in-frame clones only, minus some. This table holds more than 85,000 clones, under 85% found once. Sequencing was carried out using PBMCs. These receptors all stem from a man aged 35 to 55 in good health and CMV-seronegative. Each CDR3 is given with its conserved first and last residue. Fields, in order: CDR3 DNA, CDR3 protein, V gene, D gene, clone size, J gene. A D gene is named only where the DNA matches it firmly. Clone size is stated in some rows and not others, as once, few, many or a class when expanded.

CDR3nt: TGTGCCAGCAGCTTGGTCGGGGAGAACTATGGCTACACCTTC
CDR3aa: CASSLVGENYGYTF
v_gene: TRBV5-6
d_gene: NA
abundance: NA
j_gene: TRBJ1-2

CDR3nt: TGTGCCATCAGTGAGTCGAGGGGGCGGATGGACACTGAAGCTTTCTTT
CDR3aa: CAISESRGRMDTEAFF
v_gene: TRBV10-3
d_gene: TRBD1
abundance: once
j_gene: TRBJ1-1

CDR3nt: TGCGCCAGCAGTCCGACTAGCGGGAGGGCCGGGAGCACAGATACGCAGTATTTT
CDR3aa: CASSPTSGRAGSTDTQYF
v_gene: TRBV5-1
d_gene: TRBD2
abundance: NA
j_gene: TRBJ2-3

CDR3nt: TGCGCCAGCAGCCAAGATCCGGCGGGGGGGCCCAAAGAGACCCAGTACTTC
CDR3aa: CASSQDPAGGPKETQYF
v_gene: TRBV4-1
d_gene: TRBD2
abundance: NA
j_gene: TRBJ2-5

CDR3nt: TGCGCCAGCAGCTGGCAGGGAACCGTTGGCGCCGGGGAGCTGTTTTTT
CDR3aa: CASSWQGTVGAGELFF
v_gene: TRBV5-1
d_gene: NA
abundance: NA
j_gene: TRBJ2-2

CDR3nt: TGTGCCAGCAGCTCCCGACAGGGTACGTTCGAGCAGTACTTC
CDR3aa: CASSSRQGTFEQYF
v_gene: TRBV6-5
d_gene: TRBD1
abundance: NA
j_gene: TRBJ2-7

CDR3nt: TGTGCCAGCAGCTTGAACTCCGCTCTCTCCTACGAGCAGTACTTC
CDR3aa: CASSLNSALSYEQYF
v_gene: TRBV5-6
d_gene: NA
abundance: NA
j_gene: TRBJ2-7

CDR3nt: TGTGCCAGCCTGCCCGTGGGACAGGGGGTTCCGTTTCCAGTAGCTTTCTTT
CDR3aa: CASLPVGQGVPFPVAFF
v_gene: TRBV5-8
d_gene: TRBD1
abundance: NA
j_gene: TRBJ1-1

CDR3nt: TGTGCCAGCAGCCCCCGTGGCTCGCCGTCACGGGGCAATGAGCAGTTCTTC
CDR3aa: CASSPRGSPSRGNEQFF
v_gene: TRBV7-9
d_gene: NA
abundance: NA
j_gene: TRBJ2-1

CDR3nt: TGTGCCAGCAGCCCGCGAGGGACAGTCTCCTCCTACGAGCAGTACTTC
CDR3aa: CASSPRGTVSSYEQYF
v_gene: TRBV7-2
d_gene: TRBD1
abundance: few
j_gene: TRBJ2-7

CDR3nt: TGTGCCATCAGACTAGCGGGGGATACGCAGTATTTT
CDR3aa: CAIRLAGDTQYF
v_gene: TRBV10-3
d_gene: TRBD2
abundance: few
j_gene: TRBJ2-3

CDR3nt: TGTGCCAGCGGGCAGACAGGGCACTCTGGAAACACCATATATTTT
CDR3aa: CASGQTGHSGNTIYF
v_gene: TRBV27
d_gene: TRBD1
abundance: NA
j_gene: TRBJ1-3

CDR3nt: TGTGCCAGCAGCTTAAGCGTCTCCTACAATGAGCAGTTCTTC
CDR3aa: CASSLSVSYNEQFF
v_gene: TRBV7-9
d_gene: NA
abundance: once
j_gene: TRBJ2-1

CDR3nt: TGTGCCAGCAGCTTCGACAGGTTTCAAGAAAAACTGTTTTTT
CDR3aa: CASSFDRFQEKLFF
v_gene: TRBV11-2
d_gene: NA
abundance: NA
j_gene: TRBJ1-4

CDR3nt: TGCAGTGGGGCCAGTAACTACGAGCAGTACTTC
CDR3aa: CSGASNYEQYF
v_gene: TRBV20-1
d_gene: NA
abundance: NA
j_gene: TRBJ2-7

CDR3nt: TGTGCCAGCAGCTCTTCCAGCCAGGGAGGGAATCAGCCCCAGCATTTT
CDR3aa: CASSSSSQGGNQPQHF
v_gene: TRBV7-8
d_gene: NA
abundance: NA
j_gene: TRBJ1-5

CDR3nt: TGTGCCAGCAGTCGGGACAGGGAAAGTCACACTGAAGCTTTCTTT
CDR3aa: CASSRDRESHTEAFF
v_gene: TRBV6-5
d_gene: TRBD1
abundance: NA
j_gene: TRBJ1-1

CDR3nt: TGTGCCAGCAGCTTAGTAAGCCAGGGTTTAGATACGCAGTATTTT
CDR3aa: CASSLVSQGLDTQYF
v_gene: TRBV7-9
d_gene: NA
abundance: NA
j_gene: TRBJ2-3

CDR3nt: TGCGCCACGGGACAGGGGGACAGAAACACTGAAGCTTTCTTT
CDR3aa: CATGQGDRNTEAFF
v_gene: TRBV5-1
d_gene: TRBD1
abundance: few
j_gene: TRBJ1-1

CDR3nt: TGTGCCACCAGCAGAGATGGGGCACCTCCCAACAGCGAGCAGTTCTTC
CDR3aa: CATSRDGAPPNSEQFF
v_gene: TRBV15
d_gene: NA
abundance: NA
j_gene: TRBJ2-1

CDR3nt: TGTGCCAGCAGCTTCGGCCGCTCTAGAGCGGGAGGAGAGCAGTACTTC
CDR3aa: CASSFGRSRAGGEQYF
v_gene: TRBV5-4
d_gene: TRBD2
abundance: NA
j_gene: TRBJ2-7

CDR3nt: TGTGCCTGGAGCAAAGTACGGGTCCACTATGGCTACACCTTC
CDR3aa: CAWSKVRVHYGYTF
v_gene: TRBV30
d_gene: NA
abundance: NA
j_gene: TRBJ1-2

CDR3nt: TGTGCCAGCTCCCCCGGGACAGAGTTCTCCTACGAGCAGTACTTC
CDR3aa: CASSPGTEFSYEQYF
v_gene: TRBV18
d_gene: TRBD1
abundance: NA
j_gene: TRBJ2-7

CDR3nt: TGTGCCAGCAGCGTAGACCCGGGAGGAACTGCTGGCTACACCTTC
CDR3aa: CASSVDPGGTAGYTF
v_gene: TRBV9
d_gene: NA
abundance: few
j_gene: TRBJ1-2

CDR3nt: TGTGCCAGCAGCCGTTCGAGTGGAGGGTGGCAAGAGACCCAGTACTTC
CDR3aa: CASSRSSGGWQETQYF
v_gene: TRBV7-2
d_gene: NA
abundance: NA
j_gene: TRBJ2-5

CDR3nt: TGTGCCAGCAGTTTATCGGCAGGGGCCAACTATGGCTACACCTTC
CDR3aa: CASSLSAGANYGYTF
v_gene: TRBV27
d_gene: NA
abundance: NA
j_gene: TRBJ1-2

CDR3nt: TGTGCCAGCAGCTTAGGGGGACTAGCGGGGGGAGATACGCAGTATTTT
CDR3aa: CASSLGGLAGGDTQYF
v_gene: TRBV7-3
d_gene: TRBD2
abundance: NA
j_gene: TRBJ2-3

CDR3nt: TGTGCCATCAGGGGGACAGGGAATGAGCAGTTCTTC
CDR3aa: CAIRGTGNEQFF
v_gene: TRBV10-3
d_gene: TRBD1
abundance: NA
j_gene: TRBJ2-1

CDR3nt: TGTGCCAGCAATCCAGGGGGCACCGGGGAGCTGTTTTTT
CDR3aa: CASNPGGTGELFF
v_gene: TRBV28
d_gene: TRBD1
abundance: NA
j_gene: TRBJ2-2

CDR3nt: TGTGCCAGCTCACCAGGGGACAGGGGTTTGACGAGCAATCAGCCCCAGCATTTT
CDR3aa: CASSPGDRGLTSNQPQHF
v_gene: TRBV18
d_gene: TRBD1
abundance: NA
j_gene: TRBJ1-5

CDR3nt: TGTGCCAGCAGCCAACAAGCGGGGGTTGGCGAGCAGTACTTC
CDR3aa: CASSQQAGVGEQYF
v_gene: TRBV7-2
d_gene: TRBD2
abundance: NA
j_gene: TRBJ2-7

CDR3nt: TGTGCCAGCAGCTTGGTACAGGGGGCGCACACCGGGGAGCTGTTTTTT
CDR3aa: CASSLVQGAHTGELFF
v_gene: TRBV5-6
d_gene: TRBD1
abundance: NA
j_gene: TRBJ2-2

CDR3nt: TGCGCCAGCAGCCAAGAACACTTCGGGTTGGGCACCGGGGAGCTGTTTTTT
CDR3aa: CASSQEHFGLGTGELFF
v_gene: TRBV4-3
d_gene: NA
abundance: few
j_gene: TRBJ2-2

CDR3nt: TGTGCCAGCAGCCTGGCCGGACAGGGGATGAACACTGAAGCTTTCTTT
CDR3aa: CASSLAGQGMNTEAFF
v_gene: TRBV7-8
d_gene: TRBD1
abundance: NA
j_gene: TRBJ1-1

CDR3nt: TGTGCCAGCAGCCGGGGCAGTCTTTCCTACACCTTC
CDR3aa: CASSRGSLSYTF
v_gene: TRBV16
d_gene: NA
abundance: NA
j_gene: TRBJ1-2

CDR3nt: TGTGCCAGCAGCGTAGTTAGGGACAGGGACCACAATGAGCAGTTCTTC
CDR3aa: CASSVVRDRDHNEQFF
v_gene: TRBV9
d_gene: TRBD1
abundance: NA
j_gene: TRBJ2-1

CDR3nt: TGCGCCAGCAGCTGGGGACAGGGCGGCGAGCAGTACTTC
CDR3aa: CASSWGQGGEQYF
v_gene: TRBV5-1
d_gene: TRBD1
abundance: once
j_gene: TRBJ2-7

CDR3nt: TGTGCCAGCAGTGAAGCGGTCAGGGGTTACGAGCAGTACTTC
CDR3aa: CASSEAVRGYEQYF
v_gene: TRBV2
d_gene: NA
abundance: NA
j_gene: TRBJ2-7

CDR3nt: TGTGCCAGCAGCTTCACCGGACAGCCGAACTACGAGCAGTACTTC
CDR3aa: CASSFTGQPNYEQYF
v_gene: TRBV7-2
d_gene: NA
abundance: NA
j_gene: TRBJ2-7

CDR3nt: TGCGCCAGCAGCTTGAAGCGGGGGGTATATTACGAGCAGTACTTC
CDR3aa: CASSLKRGVYYEQYF
v_gene: TRBV5-1
d_gene: TRBD2
abundance: NA
j_gene: TRBJ2-7

CDR3nt: TGTGCCAGCAGGCGAGGTTTCGCAGATACGCAGTATTTT
CDR3aa: CASRRGFADTQYF
v_gene: TRBV6-5
d_gene: NA
abundance: NA
j_gene: TRBJ2-3

CDR3nt: TGTGCCAGCAGCTTTTCGGGGGTAACCTACGAGCAGTACTTC
CDR3aa: CASSFSGVTYEQYF
v_gene: TRBV7-8
d_gene: NA
abundance: NA
j_gene: TRBJ2-7

CDR3nt: TGTGCCAGCAGTTTCGGGACAGGGGGCTTTGGCTACACCTTC
CDR3aa: CASSFGTGGFGYTF
v_gene: TRBV27
d_gene: TRBD1
abundance: NA
j_gene: TRBJ1-2

CDR3nt: TGTGCCAGCAGCTTAGTAGTCGGGGGTTCGGGGGAGCAGTTCTTC
CDR3aa: CASSLVVGGSGEQFF
v_gene: TRBV7-6
d_gene: NA
abundance: NA
j_gene: TRBJ2-1

CDR3nt: TGTGCCAGCAGTTTAGCGGGGGGGCCCTACAATGAGCAGTTCTTC
CDR3aa: CASSLAGGPYNEQFF
v_gene: TRBV27
d_gene: TRBD2
abundance: NA
j_gene: TRBJ2-1

CDR3nt: TGTGCCAGCAGTTACTCGTGGGACAGGGGCTACGAGCAGTACTTC
CDR3aa: CASSYSWDRGYEQYF
v_gene: TRBV6-5
d_gene: TRBD1
abundance: NA
j_gene: TRBJ2-7

CDR3nt: TGTGCCAGCAGCCGCCAGGGGGTCACCGGGGAGCTGTTTTTT
CDR3aa: CASSRQGVTGELFF
v_gene: TRBV11-1
d_gene: TRBD1
abundance: NA
j_gene: TRBJ2-2

CDR3nt: TGTGCCAGCAGCAAACGGGCAGGACAGGGGTTCTACGAGCAGTACTTC
CDR3aa: CASSKRAGQGFYEQYF
v_gene: TRBV21-1
d_gene: NA
abundance: NA
j_gene: TRBJ2-7

CDR3nt: TGTGCCAGCAGCTACTCCAGACTAGCGGGAGTAGGCTACGAGCAGTACTTC
CDR3aa: CASSYSRLAGVGYEQYF
v_gene: TRBV11-2
d_gene: TRBD2
abundance: NA
j_gene: TRBJ2-7

CDR3nt: TGTGCCAGCAGGACAGGGCAGGCCTACAATGAGCAGTTCTTC
CDR3aa: CASRTGQAYNEQFF
v_gene: TRBV6-5
d_gene: TRBD1
abundance: NA
j_gene: TRBJ2-1

CDR3nt: TGTGCCAGCAGTCGACTAGCGGGAGAAATCGGGGAGACCCAGTACTTC
CDR3aa: CASSRLAGEIGETQYF
v_gene: TRBV2
d_gene: TRBD2
abundance: NA
j_gene: TRBJ2-5

CDR3nt: TGCGCCAGCAGCTCTGGAGGCCTAGCGGTTCAAGAGACCCAGTACTTC
CDR3aa: CASSSGGLAVQETQYF
v_gene: TRBV5-1
d_gene: TRBD2
abundance: NA
j_gene: TRBJ2-5